This T cell receptor beta chain emerged from a study of cytomegalovirus exposure and HLA in healthy donors (TCRdb year 2017). Looking at the study overall: In an earlier analysis of approximately 500 of the donors, about 260 Gb of sequence data and approximately 120 million unique TCR beta sequences from 180 million or so T cells were reported. Roughly 320 gigabases of sequencing data and around 80 million unique TCR sequences made up an early release that covered some 640 HLA-typed donors. Among the roughly 370 genotyped donors, 81% belonged to the genetic ancestry cluster associated with self-reported Caucasian donors. The aim of the study was to test whether cataloging public T cell receptors could identify signatures of past pathogen exposure. The study used immunosequencing to profile the T cell repertoires of 670 or so subjects and linked those repertoires to cytomegalovirus serostatus. Besides the first cohort of more than 650 subjects, a separate validation cohort made up of 120 or so different subjects was used. To predict cytomegalovirus infection status, the study combined high-throughput TCR immunosequencing, statistical association of individual TCRs with disease status, and machine learning. In a later analysis, previously published TCR beta repertoires from several hundred donors were re-analyzed and high-resolution HLA genotyping was added so that TCR occurrence patterns could be studied. The later analysis used no new phenotypic data to find candidate immune exposures, relying instead on TCR beta sequences and their occurrence across donors. An earlier analysis of some 500 of the donors used high-throughput TCR beta sequencing to judge whether each TCR beta V gene segment behaved as functional or pseudogenic. Donor age, sex, ethnicity and CMV serostatus were collected together with the repertoire data. A later genetic analysis took genome-wide SNP genotypes for about 65% of the roughly 670 donors and used that subset as a discovery cohort. Every repertoire in the discovery cohort had been generated on one and the same sequencing platform. Class I and class II HLA loci were covered by the typing at four-digit resolution. The number of typed donors differed by locus: about 629-640 for A, B, C, DRB1 and DQB1; some 500 for DQA1; 606 for DPA1; and some 450 for DPB1. Because of strong linkage in the cohort, four to six DR-DQ haplotypes were treated as single units for association and clustering. On average, about 240,000 unique TCR beta nucleotide sequences were sequenced per donor among 398 genotyped donors of the cohort, with 15% to 20% of those sequences being non-productive.

From the cysteine up to the phenylalanine, the CDR3 has a length of 14 residues. The retained sequence is limited to the CDR3, 42 bases, with the frame set at the first base. The germline V gene supplies CDR1 MNHNS and CDR2 SASEGT. Cut back by 3 bases and 4 bases, the V and J ends lie 12 bases apart. Overall study results and their limits: A total of fewer than 200 TCR beta chains were listed by the study as associated with cytomegalovirus. Because some donors lacked HLA typing at each locus, the association tests relied only on the typed subset. A further reported finding was that TCR beta sequences accurately predicted the HLA-A and HLA-B alleles for most subjects in the first cohort. Three of the identified cytomegalovirus-associated TCR beta chains were confirmed in vitro to be specific for cytomegalovirus antigens. In a later genetic analysis, a missense DCLRE1C variant was associated with V-gene and J-gene trimming of TCR beta chains, and the association was replicated in an independent cohort. A later analysis found that HLA-associated TCR beta chains were more clonally expanded and had lower generation probabilities than equally common non-associated chains. A later analysis associated 16,951 TCR beta sequences with specific HLA alleles at a false discovery rate of 0.05. Several of the top co-occurrence clusters appeared to be linked to parvovirus B19, influenza, CMV and Epstein-Barr virus, according to a later analysis. Only TCR beta chains were sequenced in this cohort, and the absence of alpha or paired-chain data limited detectable features. Correlated functional status among segregating V segments might reflect linkage disequilibrium, but an unknown experimental factor could not be ruled out. The classifier was reported to diagnose cytomegalovirus status with high specificity and sensitivity in both the original cohort and the validation cohort. Broadly in line with IMGT annotations, most TCR beta V segments showed up in productive rearrangements about 87% or about 30% of the time in an earlier analysis of 587 of the donors. Compared with the roughly 670-donor mean, donors in an Asian-associated ancestry cluster had fewer N-insertions in productive TCRs, according to a later genetic analysis. Sequencing depth was assumed to be roughly uniform across donors in the presence/absence analyses, though that assumption may not hold. The authors suggested that the approach could potentially be generalized to other disease states and immunological phenotypes. Most TCR sequences were observed very rarely across donors, whereas some public TCRs were present in many individuals. According to a later analysis, TCR association rates differed among HLA loci, with DRB1 alleles showing the most associated TCRs and HLA-C alleles showing the fewest. According to a later analysis, most CMV-associated TCR beta chains appeared to be HLA-restricted, and the HLA associations seemed to be driven largely by CMV exposure. Assigning TCR associations to individual alleles was difficult when HLA alleles, especially DR and DQ, strongly co-occurred. Some IMGT-functional V segments, including TRBV6-2 and TRBV6-3, could not be told apart with the 87-base-pair reads, so those segments were excluded. Because counts were too low, seventeen rarely observed V segments, including chromosome 9 orphons, were excluded from the earlier analysis of roughly 580 of the donors. A cluster of highly shared sequence variants was judged likely to represent a technical artifact of the sequencing pipeline. The only immune exposure information available for the cohort was CMV serostatus.

This clone was counted between two and nine times. Its antigen specificity is not known. Base qualities are not recorded, but no much larger clone differs from it by a single base. The cohort consisted of more than 650 healthy bone marrow donors. Cohort members were all nominally healthy when sampled, although unrecorded immune exposures were likely present. The donor was CMV seropositive and was included in the group of 290 or so seropositive cohort members. Each donor provided a peripheral blood sample, and peripheral blood mononuclear cells were used for TCR beta sequencing. Genomic DNA extraction from the blood cell samples was performed with the Qiagen DNeasy Blood Extraction Kit. Receptors were amplified or captured by the immunoSEQ multiplex PCR assay. For the multiplex PCR, a mixture combining 60 forward primers for TCR Vbeta segments and 13 reverse primers for TCR Jbeta segments was used. Amplification of the CDR3 region of rearranged TCR beta genes was performed with a multiplex PCR assay on genomic DNA. Amplified TCR beta libraries were sequenced as 87-base-pair reads on the Illumina HiSeq System. Per the original workflow: A later analysis counted about 80 million unique TCR beta chains across the 700 or so repertoires, and 9 million to 14 million of these chains were shared by at least two donors. Raw reads were error-corrected and collapsed into unique sequences by a nearest-neighbor algorithm in which closely related sequences were merged to remove PCR and sequencing errors. V, D and J gene segments were assigned by aligning CDR3 sequences to IMGT reference sequences. For a sequence to be retained, at least a six-nucleotide match to both a V gene segment and a J gene segment was required. Rearrangements were classified as productive when the CDR3 lacked stop codons and remained in frame with V and J, and all other rearrangements were classified as non-productive. Following IMGT convention, CDR3 was defined as the stretch from the second conserved V-encoded cysteine to the conserved J-encoded phenylalanine. The earlier analysis of roughly 590 of the donors excluded sequences that lacked an unambiguous match to a single V gene segment. An earlier analysis of 587 of the donors classified V segments as functional when productive rearrangements were above 56.7% and as segregating when the standard deviation between donors was above 5%. To diagnose cytomegalovirus status from the catalog of TCR beta chain sequences, a statistical classification framework was built. In a later analysis, V and J genes were assigned by comparing TCR nucleotide sequences against IMGT/GENE-DB human TR gene sequences. The TCRdist pipeline was used in a later analysis to assign CDR3 sequences and most-parsimonious VDJ recombination scenarios. In a later analysis, each TCR beta chain was defined by its CDR3 amino acid sequence together with its V-gene family, and reads lacking a unique V-gene family were excluded. As a way to deal with suspected cross-contamination and a sequencing artifact, a later analysis dropped over 550 nucleotide sequences that were highly shared and had low generation probability. In a later analysis, a clonal expansion index was calculated for each public chain from normalized within-repertoire ranks of inferred template counts. In a later analysis, generation probabilities were computed with a VDJ recombination model fitted to out-of-frame rearrangements, and the resulting probabilities were checked against IGoR. A later analysis scored TCR-TCR, TCR-HLA and TCR-CMV co-occurrence with hypergeometric tests, applying a repertoire-size bias correction to TCR pairs. In a later analysis, false discovery rates were estimated by permuting HLA or CMV assignments 20 times. In a later analysis, co-occurring TCRs were grouped using DBSCAN, with TCRdist sequence similarity added in when clustering inside HLA-allele-positive subsets. For co-occurrence clustering, repertoires with fewer than 30,000 or more than 120,000 public chains were excluded, along with roughly 5 repertoires with anomalous nucleotide sharing. The table comes from immuneACCESS by way of TCRdb, which keeps in-frame sequences with V and J called. Part of the clones is missing from these tables; in studies checked, under half for an unresolved V gene and the rest for unknown reasons. V, J and clone size are those of that table, while D and trimming were read from the DNA. Here the sample has approximately 64,000 clones; 77% occur a single time. The ten top clones hold 4% to 5.5% of the sample.

The sequence was collected from a male donor in good health and CMV-seropositive. Sequences were obtained from PBMCs. The V and J segments used are TRBV6-1 and TRBJ1-2; tentative D gene TRBD1, with 6 bases matching. The CDR3 sequence is CASSDRGLSYGYTF. The nucleotide sequence is given as TGTGCCAGCAGTGACAGGGGCTTAAGCTATGGCTACACCTTC.